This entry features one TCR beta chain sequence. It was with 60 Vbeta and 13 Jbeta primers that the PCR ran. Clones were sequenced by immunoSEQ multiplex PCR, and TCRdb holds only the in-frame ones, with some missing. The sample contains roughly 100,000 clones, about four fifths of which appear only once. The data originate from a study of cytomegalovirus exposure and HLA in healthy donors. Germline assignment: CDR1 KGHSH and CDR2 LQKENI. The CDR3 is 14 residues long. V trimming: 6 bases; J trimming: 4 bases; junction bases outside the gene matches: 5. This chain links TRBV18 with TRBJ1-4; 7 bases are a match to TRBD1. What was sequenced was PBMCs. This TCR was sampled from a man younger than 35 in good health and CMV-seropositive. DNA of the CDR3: TGTGCCAGCTCCCTAAACAGGGGTAATGAAAAACTGTTTTTT. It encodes CASSLNRGNEKLFF.